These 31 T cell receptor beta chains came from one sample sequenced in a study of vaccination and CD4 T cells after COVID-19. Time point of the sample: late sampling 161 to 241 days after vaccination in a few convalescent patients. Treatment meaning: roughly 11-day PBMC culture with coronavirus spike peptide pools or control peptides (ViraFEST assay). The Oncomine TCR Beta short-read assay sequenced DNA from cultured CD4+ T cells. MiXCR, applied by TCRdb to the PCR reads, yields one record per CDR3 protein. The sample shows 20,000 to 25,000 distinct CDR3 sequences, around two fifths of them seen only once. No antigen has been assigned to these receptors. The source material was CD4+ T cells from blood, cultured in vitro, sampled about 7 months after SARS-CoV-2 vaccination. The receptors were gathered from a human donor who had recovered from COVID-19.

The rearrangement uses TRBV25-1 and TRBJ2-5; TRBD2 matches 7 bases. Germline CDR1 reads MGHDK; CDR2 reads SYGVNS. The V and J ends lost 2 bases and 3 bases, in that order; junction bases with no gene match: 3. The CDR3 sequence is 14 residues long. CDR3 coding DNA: TGTGCCAGCAGTGAACTGGGGGGGAAAGAGACCCAGTACTTC. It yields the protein CASSELGGKETQYF. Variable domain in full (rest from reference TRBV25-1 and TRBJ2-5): EADIYQTPRYLVIGTGKKITLECSQTMGHDKMYWYQQDPGMELHLIHYSYGVNSTEKGDLSSESTVSRIRTEHFPLTLESARPSHTSQYLCASSELGGKETQYFGPGTRLLVL.

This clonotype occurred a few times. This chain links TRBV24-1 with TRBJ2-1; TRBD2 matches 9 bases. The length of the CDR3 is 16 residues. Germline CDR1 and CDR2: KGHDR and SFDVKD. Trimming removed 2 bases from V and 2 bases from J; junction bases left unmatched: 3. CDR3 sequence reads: CATSDWSSGTYNEQFF. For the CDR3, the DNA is TGTGCCACCAGTGATTGGTCTAGCGGGACCTACAATGAGCAGTTCTTC.

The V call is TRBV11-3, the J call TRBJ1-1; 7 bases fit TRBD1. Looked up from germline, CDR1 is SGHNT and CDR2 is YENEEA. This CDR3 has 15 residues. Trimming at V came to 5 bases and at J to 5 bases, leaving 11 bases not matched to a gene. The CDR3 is CASSARQGWKTEAFF. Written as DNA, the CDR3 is TGTGCCAGCAGCGCCCGACAGGGATGGAAGACTGAAGCTTTCTTT.

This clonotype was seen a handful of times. The CDR3 sequence is CSATRQGDQPQHF. As DNA, the CDR3 is TGCAGTGCGACCCGACAGGGAGATCAGCCCCAGCATTTT. The V and J genes are TRBV20-1 and TRBJ1-5; TRBD1 matches at 7 bases. The CDR3 runs to 13 residues. CDR1 DFQATT and CDR2 SNEGSKA come from the germline V gene (reference sequence). J lost 5 bases, V lost 6 bases, and 7 bases had no gene match.

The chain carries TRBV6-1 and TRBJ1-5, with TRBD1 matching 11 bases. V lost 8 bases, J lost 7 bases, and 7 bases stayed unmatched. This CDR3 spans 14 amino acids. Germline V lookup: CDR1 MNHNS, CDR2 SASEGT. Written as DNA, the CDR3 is TGTGCCAGCCGAGGACAGGGGGCGCGACAGCCCCAGCATTTT. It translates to CASRGQGARQPQHF.

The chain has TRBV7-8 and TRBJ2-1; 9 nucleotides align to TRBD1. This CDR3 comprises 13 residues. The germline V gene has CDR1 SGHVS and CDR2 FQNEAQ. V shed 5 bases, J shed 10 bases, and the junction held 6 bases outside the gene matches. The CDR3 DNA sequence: TGTGCCAGCAGCCCCCGGACAGGGGAAGAGCAGTTCTTC. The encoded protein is CASSPRTGEEQFF.

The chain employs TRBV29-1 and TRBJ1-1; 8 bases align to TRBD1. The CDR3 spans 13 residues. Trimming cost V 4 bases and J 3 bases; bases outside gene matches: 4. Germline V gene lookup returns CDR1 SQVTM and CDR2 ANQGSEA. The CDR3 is CSVAGGRDTEAFF. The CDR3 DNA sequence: TGCAGCGTTGCAGGGGGCAGGGACACTGAAGCTTTCTTT. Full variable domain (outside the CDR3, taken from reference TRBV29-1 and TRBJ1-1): SAVISQKPSRDICQRGTSLTIQCQVDSQVTMMFWYRQQPGQSLTLIATANQGSEATYESGFVIDKFPISRPNLTFSTLTVSNMSPEDSSIYLCSVAGGRDTEAFFGQGTRLTVV.

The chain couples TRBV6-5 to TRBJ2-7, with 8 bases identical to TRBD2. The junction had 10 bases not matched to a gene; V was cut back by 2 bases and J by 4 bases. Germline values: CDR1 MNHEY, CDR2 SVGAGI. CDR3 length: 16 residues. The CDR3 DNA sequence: TGTGCCAGCAGTTACCCCAGGAGCGGGGGCCCGTACGAGCAGTACTTC. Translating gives CASSYPRSGGPYEQYF.

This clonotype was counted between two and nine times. CDR3 amino acids: CSASPDRGGYGYTF. For the CDR3, the DNA is TGCAGTGCTAGCCCCGACAGGGGCGGCTATGGCTACACCTTC. The chain employs TRBV20-1 and TRBJ1-2, with TRBD1 identical over 8 bases. The V and J ends lost 3 bases and 4 bases, in that order; junction bases with no gene match: 7. The CDR3 runs 14 residues. Per germline, CDR1 DFQATT and CDR2 SNEGSKA (reference sequence).

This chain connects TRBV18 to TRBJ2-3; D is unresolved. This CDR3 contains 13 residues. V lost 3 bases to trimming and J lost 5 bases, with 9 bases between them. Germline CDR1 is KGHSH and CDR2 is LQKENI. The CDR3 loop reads CASSPIPLDTQYF. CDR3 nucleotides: TGTGCCAGCTCACCTATCCCCCTAGATACGCAGTATTTT.

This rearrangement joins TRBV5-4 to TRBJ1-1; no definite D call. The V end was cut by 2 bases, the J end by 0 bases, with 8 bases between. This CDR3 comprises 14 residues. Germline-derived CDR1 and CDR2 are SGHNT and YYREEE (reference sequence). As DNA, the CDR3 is TGTGCCAGCAGCTTTTGGTACATGAACACTGAAGCTTTCTTT. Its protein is CASSFWYMNTEAFF.

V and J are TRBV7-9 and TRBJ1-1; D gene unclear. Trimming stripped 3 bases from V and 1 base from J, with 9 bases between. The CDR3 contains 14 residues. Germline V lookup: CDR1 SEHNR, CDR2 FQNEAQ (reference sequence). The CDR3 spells CASSLSTPNTEAFF. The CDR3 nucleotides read TGTGCCAGCAGCTTGTCCACCCCGAACACTGAAGCTTTCTTT.

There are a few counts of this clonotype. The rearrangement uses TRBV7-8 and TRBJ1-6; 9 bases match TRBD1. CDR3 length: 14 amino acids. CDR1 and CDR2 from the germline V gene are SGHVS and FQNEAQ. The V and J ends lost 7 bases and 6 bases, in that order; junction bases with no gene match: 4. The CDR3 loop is CASTRQGVNSPLHF. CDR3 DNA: TGTGCCAGCACACGACAGGGGGTTAATTCACCCCTCCACTTT. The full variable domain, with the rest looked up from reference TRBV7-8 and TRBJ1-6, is GAGVSQSPRYKVAKRGQDVALRCDPISGHVSLFWYQQALGQGPEFLTYFQNEAQLDKSGLPSDRFFAERPEGSVSTLKIQRTQQEDSAVYLCASTRQGVNSPLHFGNGTRLTVT.

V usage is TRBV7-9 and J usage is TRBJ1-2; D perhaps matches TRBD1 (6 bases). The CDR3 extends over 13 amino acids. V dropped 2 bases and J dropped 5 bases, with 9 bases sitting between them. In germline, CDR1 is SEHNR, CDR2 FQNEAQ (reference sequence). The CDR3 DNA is TGTGCCAGCAGCTTACAGGGGAGTTATGGCTACACCTTC. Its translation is CASSLQGSYGYTF.

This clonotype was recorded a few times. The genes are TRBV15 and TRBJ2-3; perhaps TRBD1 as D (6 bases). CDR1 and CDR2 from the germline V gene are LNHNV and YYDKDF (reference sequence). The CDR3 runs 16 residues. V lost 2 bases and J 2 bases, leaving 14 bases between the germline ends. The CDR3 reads CATSRPDSPFTDTQYF. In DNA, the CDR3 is TGTGCCACCAGCAGACCGGACAGCCCCTTCACAGATACGCAGTATTTT.

For the CDR3, the DNA is TGCAGTGCTCTTAGCGGGAGGGCCCTCAATGAGCAGTTCTTC. Translating it yields CSALSGRALNEQFF. This chain joins TRBV20-1 and TRBJ2-1; 11 bases align to TRBD2. The CDR3 has 14 amino acids. V gave up 5 bases and J gave up 6 bases; unmatched junction bases: 6. Germline CDR1 is DFQATT and CDR2 is SNEGSKA (reference sequence).

In nucleotides, the CDR3 is TGTGCCAGTAGTTACCGGACAGGGGGGGATTCACCCCTCCACTTT. It encodes CASSYRTGGDSPLHF. This chain joins TRBV19 and TRBJ1-6, with TRBD1 matching over 10 bases. This CDR3 has 15 amino acids. Germline assignment: CDR1 LNHDA and CDR2 SQIVND (reference sequence). V lost 5 bases, J lost 8 bases, and 6 bases stayed unmatched.

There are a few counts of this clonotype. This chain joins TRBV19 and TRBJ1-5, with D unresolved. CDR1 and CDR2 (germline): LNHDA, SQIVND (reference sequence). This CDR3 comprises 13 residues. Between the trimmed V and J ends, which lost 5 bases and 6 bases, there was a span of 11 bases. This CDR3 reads CASSGEGGQPQHF. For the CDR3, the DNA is TGTGCCAGTAGTGGTGAGGGCGGTCAGCCCCAGCATTTT.

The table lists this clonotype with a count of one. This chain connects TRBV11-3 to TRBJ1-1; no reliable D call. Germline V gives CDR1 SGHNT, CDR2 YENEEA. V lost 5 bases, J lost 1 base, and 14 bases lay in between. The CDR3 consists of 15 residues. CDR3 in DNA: TGTGCCAGCAGCGCGATACAGACTTCGAACACTGAAGCTTTCTTT. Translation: CASSAIQTSNTEAFF.

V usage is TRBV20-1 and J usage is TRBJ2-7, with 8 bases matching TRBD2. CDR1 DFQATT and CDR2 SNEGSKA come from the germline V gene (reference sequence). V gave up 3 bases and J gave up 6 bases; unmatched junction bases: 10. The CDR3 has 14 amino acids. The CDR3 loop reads CSASSSGRAAEQYF. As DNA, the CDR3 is TGCAGTGCTAGTAGCTCCGGGAGGGCCGCCGAGCAGTACTTC.

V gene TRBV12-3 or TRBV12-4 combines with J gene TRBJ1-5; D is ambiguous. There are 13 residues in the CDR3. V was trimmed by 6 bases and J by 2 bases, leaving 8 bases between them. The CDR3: CASRFSGNQPQHF. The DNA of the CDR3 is TGTGCCAGCAGGTTTTCAGGCAATCAGCCCCAGCATTTT.

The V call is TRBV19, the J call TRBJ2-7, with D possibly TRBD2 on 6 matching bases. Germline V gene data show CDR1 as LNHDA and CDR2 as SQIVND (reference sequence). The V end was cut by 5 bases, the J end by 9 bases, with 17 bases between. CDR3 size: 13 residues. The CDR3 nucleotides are TGTGCCAGTAGTGGCCGGGAGCACGGGGTGCAGTACTTC. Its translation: CASSGREHGVQYF.

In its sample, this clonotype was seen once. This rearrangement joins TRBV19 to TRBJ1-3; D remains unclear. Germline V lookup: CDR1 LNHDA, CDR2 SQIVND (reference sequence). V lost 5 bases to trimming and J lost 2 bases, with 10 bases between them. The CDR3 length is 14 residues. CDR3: CASSVRGAGNTIYF. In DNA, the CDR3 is TGTGCCAGTAGTGTCCGGGGAGCTGGAAACACCATATATTTT.

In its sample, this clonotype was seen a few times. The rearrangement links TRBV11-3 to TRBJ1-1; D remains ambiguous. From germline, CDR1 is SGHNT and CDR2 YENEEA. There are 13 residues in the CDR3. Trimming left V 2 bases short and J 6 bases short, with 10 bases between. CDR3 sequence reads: CASSLHRLSEAFF. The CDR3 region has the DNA TGTGCCAGCAGCTTACACCGACTTTCTGAAGCTTTCTTT. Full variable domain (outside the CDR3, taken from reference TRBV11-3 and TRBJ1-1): EAGVVQSPRYKIIEKKQPVAFWCNPISGHNTLYWYLQNLGQGPELLIRYENEEAVDDSQLPKDRFSAERLKGVDSTLKIQPAELGDSAVYLCASSLHRLSEAFFGQGTRLTVV.

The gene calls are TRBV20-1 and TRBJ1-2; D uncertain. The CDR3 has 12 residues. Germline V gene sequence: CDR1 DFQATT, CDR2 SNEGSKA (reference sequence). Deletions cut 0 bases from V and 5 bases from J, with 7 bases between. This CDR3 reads CSARDWEYGYTF. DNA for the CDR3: TGCAGTGCTAGAGATTGGGAGTATGGCTACACCTTC.

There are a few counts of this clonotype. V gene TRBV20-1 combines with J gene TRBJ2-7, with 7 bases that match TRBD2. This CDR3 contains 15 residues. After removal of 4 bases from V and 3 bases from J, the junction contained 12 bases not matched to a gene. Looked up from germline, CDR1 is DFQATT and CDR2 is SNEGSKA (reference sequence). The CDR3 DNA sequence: TGCAGTGCTAAAAAGGTGGCTAGCGGAAACTACGAGCAGTACTTC. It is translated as CSAKKVASGNYEQYF.

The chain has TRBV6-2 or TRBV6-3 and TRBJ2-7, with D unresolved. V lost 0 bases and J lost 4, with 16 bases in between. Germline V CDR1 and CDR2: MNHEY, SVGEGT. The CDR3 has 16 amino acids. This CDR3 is CASSYSIRTGFYEQYF. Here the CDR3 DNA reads TGTGCCAGCAGTTACTCGATTAGGACCGGCTTTTACGAGCAGTACTTC.

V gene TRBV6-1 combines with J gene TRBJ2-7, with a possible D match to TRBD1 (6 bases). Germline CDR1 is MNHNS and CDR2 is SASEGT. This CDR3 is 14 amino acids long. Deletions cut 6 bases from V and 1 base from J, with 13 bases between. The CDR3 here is CASSQDRLSYEQYF. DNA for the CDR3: TGTGCCAGCAGCCAGGACAGACTATCCTACGAGCAGTACTTC.

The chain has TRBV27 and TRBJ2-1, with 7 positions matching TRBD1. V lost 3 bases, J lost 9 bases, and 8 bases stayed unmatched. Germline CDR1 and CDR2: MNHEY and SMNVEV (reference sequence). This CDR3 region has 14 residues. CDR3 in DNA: TGTGCCAGCAGTTTCCGGATCACAGGGGTTGAGCAGTTCTTC. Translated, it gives CASSFRITGVEQFF.

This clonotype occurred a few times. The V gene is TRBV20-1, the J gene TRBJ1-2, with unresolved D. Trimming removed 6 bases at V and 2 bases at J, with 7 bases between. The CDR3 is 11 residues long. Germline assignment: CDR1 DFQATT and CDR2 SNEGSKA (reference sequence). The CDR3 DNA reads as TGCAGTGCCGCCTGGAACTATGGCTACACCTTC. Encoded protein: CSAAWNYGYTF.

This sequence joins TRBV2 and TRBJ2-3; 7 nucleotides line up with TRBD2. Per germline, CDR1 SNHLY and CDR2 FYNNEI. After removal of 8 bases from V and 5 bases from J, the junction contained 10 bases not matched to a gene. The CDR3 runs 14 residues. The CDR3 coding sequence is TGTGCCAGCCGCAGACTAGCTAGCGGAGATACGCAGTATTTT. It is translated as CASRRLASGDTQYF.